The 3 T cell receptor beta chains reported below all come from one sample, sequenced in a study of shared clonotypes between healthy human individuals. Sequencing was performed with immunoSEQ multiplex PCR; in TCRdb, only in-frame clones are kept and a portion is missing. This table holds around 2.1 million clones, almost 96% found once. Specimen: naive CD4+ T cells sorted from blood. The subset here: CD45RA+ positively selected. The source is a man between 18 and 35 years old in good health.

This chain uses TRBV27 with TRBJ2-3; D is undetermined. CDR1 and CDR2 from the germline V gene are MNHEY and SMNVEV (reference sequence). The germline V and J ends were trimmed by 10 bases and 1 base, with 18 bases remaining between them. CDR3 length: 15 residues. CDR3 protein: CATTSNKARTDTQYF. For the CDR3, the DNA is TGTGCCACCACTTCGAATAAAGCTCGCACAGATACGCAGTATTTT.

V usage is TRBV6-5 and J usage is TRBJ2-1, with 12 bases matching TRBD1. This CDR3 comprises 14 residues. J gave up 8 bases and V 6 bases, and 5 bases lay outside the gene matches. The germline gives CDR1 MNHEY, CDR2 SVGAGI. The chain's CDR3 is CASSHGTGGYEQFF. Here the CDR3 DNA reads TGTGCCAGCAGCCACGGGACAGGGGGCTATGAGCAGTTCTTC.

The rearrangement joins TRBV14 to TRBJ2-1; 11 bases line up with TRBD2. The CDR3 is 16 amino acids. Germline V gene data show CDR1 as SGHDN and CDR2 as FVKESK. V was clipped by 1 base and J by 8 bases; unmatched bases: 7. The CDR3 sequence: CASSQVAGLAADEQFF. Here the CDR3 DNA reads TGTGCCAGCAGCCAAGTCGCGGGACTAGCGGCCGATGAGCAGTTCTTC.